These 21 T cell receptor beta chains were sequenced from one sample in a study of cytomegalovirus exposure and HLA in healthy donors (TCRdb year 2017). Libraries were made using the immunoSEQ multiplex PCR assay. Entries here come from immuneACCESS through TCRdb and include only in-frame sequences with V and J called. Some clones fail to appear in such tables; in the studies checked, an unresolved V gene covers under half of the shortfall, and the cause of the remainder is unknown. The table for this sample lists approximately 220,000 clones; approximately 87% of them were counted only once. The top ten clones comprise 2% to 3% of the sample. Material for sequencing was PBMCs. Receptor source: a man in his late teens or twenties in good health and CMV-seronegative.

CDR3 coding DNA: TGTGCCAGCAGTCTCCAATTGAGGTCACCCCTCCACTTT. This encodes CASSLQLRSPLHF. V and J are TRBV28 and TRBJ1-6; unclear D gene. V shed 5 bases and J shed 10 bases, with 12 bases lying between them. Germline-derived CDR1 and CDR2 are MDHEN and SYDVKM. The length of the CDR3 is 13 residues.

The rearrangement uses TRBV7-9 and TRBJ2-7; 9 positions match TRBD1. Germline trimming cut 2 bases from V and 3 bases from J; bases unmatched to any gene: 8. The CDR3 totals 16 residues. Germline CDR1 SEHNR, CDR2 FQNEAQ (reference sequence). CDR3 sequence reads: CASSLSSGTGFYEQYF. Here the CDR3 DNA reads TGTGCCAGCAGCTTATCATCGGGGACAGGGTTCTACGAGCAGTACTTC.

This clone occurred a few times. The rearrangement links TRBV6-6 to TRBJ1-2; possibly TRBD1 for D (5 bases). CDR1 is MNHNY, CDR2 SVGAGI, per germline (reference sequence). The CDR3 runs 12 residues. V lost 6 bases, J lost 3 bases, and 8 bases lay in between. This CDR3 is CASSSGDYGYTF. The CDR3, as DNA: TGTGCCAGCAGCTCGGGGGACTATGGCTACACCTTC.

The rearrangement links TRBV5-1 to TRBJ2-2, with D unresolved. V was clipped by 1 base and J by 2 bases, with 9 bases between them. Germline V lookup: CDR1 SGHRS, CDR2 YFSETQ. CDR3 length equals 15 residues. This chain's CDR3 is CASSLFDSNTGELFF. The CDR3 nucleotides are TGCGCCAGCAGCTTGTTCGACTCTAACACCGGGGAGCTGTTTTTT. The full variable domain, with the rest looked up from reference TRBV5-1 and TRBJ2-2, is KAGVTQTPRYLIKTRGQQVTLSCSPISGHRSVSWYQQTPGQGLQFLFEYFSETQRNKGNFPGRFSGRQFSNSRSEMNVSTLELGDSALYLCASSLFDSNTGELFFGEGSRLTVL.

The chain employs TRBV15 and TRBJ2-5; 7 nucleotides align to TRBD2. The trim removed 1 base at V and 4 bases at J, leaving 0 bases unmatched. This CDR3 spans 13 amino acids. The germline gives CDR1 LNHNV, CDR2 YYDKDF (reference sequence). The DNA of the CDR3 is TGTGCCACCAGCAGAGCGGGAGGAGAGACCCAGTACTTC. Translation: CATSRAGGETQYF.

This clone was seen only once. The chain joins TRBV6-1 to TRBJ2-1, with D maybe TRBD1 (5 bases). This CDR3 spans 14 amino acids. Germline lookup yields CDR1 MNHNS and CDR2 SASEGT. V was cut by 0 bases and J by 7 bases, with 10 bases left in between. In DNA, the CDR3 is TGTGCCAGCAGTGAAGCCAGGGCGGTAAATGAGCAGTTCTTC. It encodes CASSEARAVNEQFF.

CDR3 coding DNA: TGTGCCAGCAGCTTAGTCATCGGGATTCAGCCCCAGCATTTT. Translation gives CASSLVIGIQPQHF. This chain connects TRBV7-2 to TRBJ1-5, with D hard to call. The CDR3 runs 14 residues. CDR1 SGHTA and CDR2 FQGNSA come from the germline V gene. Between the trimmed V and J ends, which lost 1 base and 6 bases, there was a span of 10 bases.

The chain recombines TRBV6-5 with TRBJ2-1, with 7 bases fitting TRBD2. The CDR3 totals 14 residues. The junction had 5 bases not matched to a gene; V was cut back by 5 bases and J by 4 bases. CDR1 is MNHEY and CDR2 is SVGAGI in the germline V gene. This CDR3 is CASSLLAEYNEQFF. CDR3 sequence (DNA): TGTGCCAGCAGTCTCCTAGCGGAGTACAATGAGCAGTTCTTC.

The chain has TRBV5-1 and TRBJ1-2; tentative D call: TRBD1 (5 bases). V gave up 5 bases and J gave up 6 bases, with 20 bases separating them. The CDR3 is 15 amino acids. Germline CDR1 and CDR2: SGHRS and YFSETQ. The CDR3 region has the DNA TGCGCCAGCAGGGCAGGGACTCCCACGGCCCATGGCTACACCTTC. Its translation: CASRAGTPTAHGYTF.

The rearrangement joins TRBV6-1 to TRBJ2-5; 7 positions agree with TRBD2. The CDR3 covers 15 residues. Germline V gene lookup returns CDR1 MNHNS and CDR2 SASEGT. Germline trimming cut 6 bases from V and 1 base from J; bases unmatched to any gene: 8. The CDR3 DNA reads TGTGCCAGCAGCATGGGGGGGAAGGGCCAAGAGACCCAGTACTTC. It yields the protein CASSMGGKGQETQYF.

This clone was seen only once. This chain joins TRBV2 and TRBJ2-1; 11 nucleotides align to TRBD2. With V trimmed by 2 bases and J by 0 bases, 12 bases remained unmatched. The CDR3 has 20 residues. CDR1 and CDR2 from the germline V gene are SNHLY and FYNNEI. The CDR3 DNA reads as TGTGCCAGCAGTGAACTGGGGCTAGCGGGGGGCCCTAGCTCCTACAATGAGCAGTTCTTC. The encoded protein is CASSELGLAGGPSSYNEQFF. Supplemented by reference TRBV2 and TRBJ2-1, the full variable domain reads EPEVTQTPSHQVTQMGQEVILRCVPISNHLYFYWYRQILGQKVEFLVSFYNNEISEKSEIFDDQFSVERPDGSNFTLKIRSTKLEDSAMYFCASSELGLAGGPSSYNEQFFGPGTRLTVL.

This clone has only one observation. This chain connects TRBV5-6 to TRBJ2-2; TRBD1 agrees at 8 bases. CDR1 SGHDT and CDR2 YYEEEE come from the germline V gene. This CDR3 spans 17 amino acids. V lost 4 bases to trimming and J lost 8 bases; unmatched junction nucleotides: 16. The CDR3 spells CASSQFAGTGVRGELFF. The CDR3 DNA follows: TGTGCCAGCAGCCAATTCGCCGGGACAGGCGTTAGGGGGGAGCTGTTTTTT. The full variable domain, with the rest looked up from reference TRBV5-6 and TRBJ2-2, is DAGVTQSPTHLIKTRGQQVTLRCSPKSGHDTVSWYQQALGQGPQFIFQYYEEEERQRGNFPDRFSGHQFPNYSSELNVNALLLGDSALYLCASSQFAGTGVRGELFFGEGSRLTVL.

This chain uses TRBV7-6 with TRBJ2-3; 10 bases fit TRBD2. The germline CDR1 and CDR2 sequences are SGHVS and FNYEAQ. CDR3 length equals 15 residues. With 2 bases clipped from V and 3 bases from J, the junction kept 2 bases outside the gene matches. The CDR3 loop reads CASSLSGGETDTQYF. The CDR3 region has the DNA TGTGCCAGCAGCTTAAGCGGGGGGGAAACAGATACGCAGTATTTT.

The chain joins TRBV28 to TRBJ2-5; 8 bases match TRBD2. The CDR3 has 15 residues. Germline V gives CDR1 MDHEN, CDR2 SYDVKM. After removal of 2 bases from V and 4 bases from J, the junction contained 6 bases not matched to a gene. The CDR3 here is CASSLGGGPGETQYF. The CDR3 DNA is TGTGCCAGCAGTTTAGGCGGGGGGCCGGGAGAGACCCAGTACTTC.

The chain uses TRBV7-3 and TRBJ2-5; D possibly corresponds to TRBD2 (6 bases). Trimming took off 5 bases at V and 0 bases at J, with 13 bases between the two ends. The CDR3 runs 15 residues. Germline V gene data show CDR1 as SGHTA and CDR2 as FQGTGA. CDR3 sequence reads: CASSDTAGHQETQYF. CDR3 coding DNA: TGTGCCAGCAGCGACACAGCGGGTCACCAAGAGACCCAGTACTTC.

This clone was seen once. CDR3 loop: CASSQEDRYSGNTIYF. The CDR3 nucleotides read TGCGCCAGCAGCCAAGAGGACAGATACTCTGGAAACACCATATATTTT. The V call is TRBV4-3, the J call TRBJ1-3, with D perhaps TRBD1 (6 bases). Germline loops: CDR1 LGHNA, CDR2 YSLEER. The CDR3 has 16 residues. The V and J ends lost 0 bases and 0 bases respectively, with 9 bases between them.

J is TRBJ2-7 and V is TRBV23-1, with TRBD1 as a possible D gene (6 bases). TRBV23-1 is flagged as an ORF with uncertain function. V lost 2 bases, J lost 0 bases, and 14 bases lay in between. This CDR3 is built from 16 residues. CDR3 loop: CASSQGDKRSSYEQYF. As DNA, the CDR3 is TGCGCCAGCAGTCAAGGGGACAAACGGAGCTCCTACGAGCAGTACTTC.

The CDR3 is CAWSEGQGRVREQYF. DNA for the CDR3: TGTGCCTGGAGCGAGGGACAGGGTCGGGTCCGCGAGCAGTACTTC. The rearrangement links TRBV30 to TRBJ2-7; TRBD1 matches at 9 bases. The junction had 12 bases not matched to a gene; V was cut back by 3 bases and J by 6 bases. This CDR3 is built from 15 residues. CDR1 and CDR2 from the germline V gene are GTSNPN and SVGIG (reference sequence).

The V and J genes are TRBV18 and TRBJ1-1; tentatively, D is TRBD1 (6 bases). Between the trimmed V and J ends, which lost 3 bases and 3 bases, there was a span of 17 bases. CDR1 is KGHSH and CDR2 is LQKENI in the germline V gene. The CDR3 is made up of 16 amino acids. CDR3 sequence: CASSPVDRWWDTEAFF. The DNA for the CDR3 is TGTGCCAGCTCACCCGTAGACAGGTGGTGGGACACTGAAGCTTTCTTT.

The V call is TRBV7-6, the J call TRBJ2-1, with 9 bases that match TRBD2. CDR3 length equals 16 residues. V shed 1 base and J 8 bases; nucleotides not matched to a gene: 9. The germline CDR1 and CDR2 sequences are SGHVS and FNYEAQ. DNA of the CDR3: TGTGCCAGCAGCTTAGGGGGCGGGAGGGCTCTCGATGAGCAGTTCTTC. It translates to CASSLGGGRALDEQFF.

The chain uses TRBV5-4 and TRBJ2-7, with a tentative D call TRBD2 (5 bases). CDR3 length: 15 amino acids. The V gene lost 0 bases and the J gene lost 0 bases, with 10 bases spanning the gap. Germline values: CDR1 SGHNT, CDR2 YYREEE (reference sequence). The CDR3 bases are TGTGCCAGCAGCTTGGGAGCGGACCACTCCTACGAGCAGTACTTC. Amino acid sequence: CASSLGADHSYEQYF. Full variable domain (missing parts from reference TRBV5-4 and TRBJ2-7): ETGVTQSPTHLIKTRGQQVTLRCSSQSGHNTVSWYQQALGQGPQFIFQYYREEENGRGNFPPRFSGLQFPNYSSELNVNALELDDSALYLCASSLGADHSYEQYFGPGTRLTVT.